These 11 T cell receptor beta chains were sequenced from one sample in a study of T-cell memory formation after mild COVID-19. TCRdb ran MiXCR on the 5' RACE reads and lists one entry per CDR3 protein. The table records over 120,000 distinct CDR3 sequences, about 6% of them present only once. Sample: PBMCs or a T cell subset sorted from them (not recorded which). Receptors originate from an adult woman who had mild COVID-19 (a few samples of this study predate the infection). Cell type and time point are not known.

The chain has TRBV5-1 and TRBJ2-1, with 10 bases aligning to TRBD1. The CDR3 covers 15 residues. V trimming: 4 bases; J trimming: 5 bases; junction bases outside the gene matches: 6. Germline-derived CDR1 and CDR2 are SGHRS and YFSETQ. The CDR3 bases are TGCGCCAGCAGCATGGGGGACAGGGGCGACAATGAGCAGTTCTTC. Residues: CASSMGDRGDNEQFF.

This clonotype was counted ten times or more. CDR3 bases: TGTGCCAGCAGTCCAGGGACAGGAGCTAACTATGGCTACACCTTC. As protein: CASSPGTGANYGYTF. The V and J genes are TRBV6-5 and TRBJ1-2; TRBD1 matches at 8 bases. The V segment lost 5 bases and the J segment 0 bases; nucleotides outside the gene matches: 5. In germline, CDR1 is MNHEY, CDR2 SVGAGI. The CDR3 covers 15 residues.

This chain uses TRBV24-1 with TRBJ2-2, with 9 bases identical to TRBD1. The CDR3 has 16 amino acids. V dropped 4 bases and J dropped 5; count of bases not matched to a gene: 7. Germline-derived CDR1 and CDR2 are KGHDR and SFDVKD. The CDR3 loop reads CATSDPGTGLTGELFF. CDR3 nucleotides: TGTGCCACCAGTGACCCCGGGACAGGGTTGACCGGGGAGCTGTTTTTT.

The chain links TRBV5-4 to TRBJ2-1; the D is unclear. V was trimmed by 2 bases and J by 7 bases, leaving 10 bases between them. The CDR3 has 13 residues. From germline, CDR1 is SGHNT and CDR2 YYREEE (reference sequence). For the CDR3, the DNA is TGTGCCAGCAGCTTCCCTGGGCCAAATGAGCAGTTCTTC. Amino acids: CASSFPGPNEQFF. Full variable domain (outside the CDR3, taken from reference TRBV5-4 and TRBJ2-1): ETGVTQSPTHLIKTRGQQVTLRCSSQSGHNTVSWYQQALGQGPQFIFQYYREEENGRGNFPPRFSGLQFPNYSSELNVNALELDDSALYLCASSFPGPNEQFFGPGTRLTVL.

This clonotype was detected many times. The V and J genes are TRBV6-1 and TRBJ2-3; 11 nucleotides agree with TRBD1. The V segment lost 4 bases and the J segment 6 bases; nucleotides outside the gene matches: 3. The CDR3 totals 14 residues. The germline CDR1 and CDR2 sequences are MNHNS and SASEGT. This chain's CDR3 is CASSGTGGMDTQYF. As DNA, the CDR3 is TGTGCCAGCAGTGGGACAGGGGGCATGGATACGCAGTATTTT.

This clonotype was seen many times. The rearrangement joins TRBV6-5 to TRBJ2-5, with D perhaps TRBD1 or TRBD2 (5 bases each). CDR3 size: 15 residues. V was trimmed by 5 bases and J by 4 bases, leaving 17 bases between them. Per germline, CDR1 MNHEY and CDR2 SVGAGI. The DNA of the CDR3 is TGTGCCAGCAGTCTTGGGGGAGCGGCCCGAGAGACCCAGTACTTC. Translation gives CASSLGGAARETQYF.

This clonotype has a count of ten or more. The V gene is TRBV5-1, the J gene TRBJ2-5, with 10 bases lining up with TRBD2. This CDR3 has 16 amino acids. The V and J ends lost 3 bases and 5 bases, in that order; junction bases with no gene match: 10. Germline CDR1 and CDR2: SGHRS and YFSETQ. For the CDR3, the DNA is TGCGCCAGCAGCTCCGGGACTAGCGATACTCGGGAGACCCAGTACTTC. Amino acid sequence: CASSSGTSDTRETQYF.

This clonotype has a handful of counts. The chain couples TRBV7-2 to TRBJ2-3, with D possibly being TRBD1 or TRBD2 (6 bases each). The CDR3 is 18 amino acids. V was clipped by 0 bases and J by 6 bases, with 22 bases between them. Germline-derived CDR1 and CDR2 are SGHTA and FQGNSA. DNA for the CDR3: TGTGCCAGCAGCTTAGCCCGGGACACTGCGAGGGGGAGGGATACGCAGTATTTT. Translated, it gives CASSLARDTARGRDTQYF.

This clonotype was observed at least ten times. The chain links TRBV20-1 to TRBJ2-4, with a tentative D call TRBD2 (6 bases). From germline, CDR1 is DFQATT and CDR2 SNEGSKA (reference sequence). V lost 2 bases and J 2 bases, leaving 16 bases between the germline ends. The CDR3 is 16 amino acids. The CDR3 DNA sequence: TGCAGTGCTAGACCCCTTAGAGGAGGGCCCAAAAACATTCAGTACTTC. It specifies CSARPLRGGPKNIQYF.

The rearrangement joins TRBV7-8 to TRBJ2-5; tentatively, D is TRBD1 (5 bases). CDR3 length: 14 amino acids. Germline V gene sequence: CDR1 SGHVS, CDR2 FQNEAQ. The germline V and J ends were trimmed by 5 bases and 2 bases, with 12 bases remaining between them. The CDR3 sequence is CASSPGAGQETQYF. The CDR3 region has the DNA TGTGCCAGCAGCCCAGGTGCAGGGCAAGAGACCCAGTACTTC.

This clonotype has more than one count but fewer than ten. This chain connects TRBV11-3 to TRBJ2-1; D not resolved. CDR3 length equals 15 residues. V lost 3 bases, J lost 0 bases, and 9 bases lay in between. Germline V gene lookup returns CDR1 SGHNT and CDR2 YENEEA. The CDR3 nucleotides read TGTGCCAGCAGCTTCGAGACATCCTCCTACAATGAGCAGTTCTTC. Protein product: CASSFETSSYNEQFF.